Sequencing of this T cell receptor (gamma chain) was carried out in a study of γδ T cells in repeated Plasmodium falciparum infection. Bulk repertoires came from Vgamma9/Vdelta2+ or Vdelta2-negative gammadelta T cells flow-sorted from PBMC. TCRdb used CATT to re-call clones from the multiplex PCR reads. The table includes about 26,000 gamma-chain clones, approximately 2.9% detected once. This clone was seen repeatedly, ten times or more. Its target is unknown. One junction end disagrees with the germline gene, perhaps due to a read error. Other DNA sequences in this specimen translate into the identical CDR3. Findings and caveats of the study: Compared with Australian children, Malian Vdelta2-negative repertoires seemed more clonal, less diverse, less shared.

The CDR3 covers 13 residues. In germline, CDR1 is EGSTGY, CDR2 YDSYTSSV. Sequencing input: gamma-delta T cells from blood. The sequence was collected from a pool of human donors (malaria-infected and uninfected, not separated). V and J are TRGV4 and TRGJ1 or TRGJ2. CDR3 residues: CATWDGRGYKKLF. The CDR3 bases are TGTGCCACCTGGGATGGGCGAGGTTATAAGAAGCTCTTT.